Following are 22 T cell receptor beta chains from one sample sequenced in a study of blood T cell repertoires in COVID-19. TCRdb's table, derived via immunoSEQ multiplex PCR, lists solely in-frame clones and lacks some. The sample lists fewer than 300,000 clones, 81% occurring once. Sequenced input: peripheral blood. The receptors here all came from a woman aged 55-75 years with active or convalescent COVID-19.

The chain is built from TRBV12-5 and TRBJ1-1; weak D call: TRBD1 (5 bases). Germline lookup yields CDR1 LGHNT and CDR2 FRNRAP. The CDR3 extends over 19 amino acids. V lost 3 bases and J 3 bases, leaving 26 bases between the germline ends. CDR3 region: CASGLGMGRARKRDTEAFF. In DNA form, the CDR3 reads TGTGCTAGTGGTTTAGGTATGGGGCGAGCACGCAAAAGGGACACTGAAGCTTTCTTT.

The chain employs TRBV3-1 (or the pseudogene TRBV3-2) and TRBJ2-7, with D possibly TRBD1 on 6 matching bases. V was pared by 6 bases and J by 1 base, with 13 bases between. Per germline, CDR1 LGHDT and CDR2 YNNKEL (reference sequence). This CDR3 comprises 14 residues. CDR3 bases: TGTGCCAGCAGTTACGGGACACTTTCCTACGAGCAGTACTTC. Its translation: CASSYGTLSYEQYF.

The rearrangement links TRBV6-2 or TRBV6-3 to TRBJ2-7, with TRBD1 matching over 8 bases. Germline values: CDR1 MNHEY, CDR2 SVGEGT. V trimming: 6 bases; J trimming: 9 bases; junction bases outside the gene matches: 7. This CDR3 region has 12 residues. The CDR3 DNA is TGTGCCAGCAGCCTGGGACAGGCTGCGCAGTACTTC. It is translated as CASSLGQAAQYF.

The CDR3 reads CASSPIVTGEETQYF. Here the CDR3 DNA reads TGTGCCAGCTCACCGATCGTGACAGGGGAAGAGACCCAGTACTTC. The V call is TRBV18, the J call TRBJ2-5; 8 bases map to TRBD1. With V trimmed by 3 bases and J by 3 bases, 6 bases remained unmatched. CDR1 KGHSH and CDR2 LQKENI come from the germline V gene. CDR3 size: 15 residues.

The J gene is TRBJ2-5, the V gene TRBV5-8; 9 bases are shared with TRBD1. The CDR3 runs to 17 residues. The germline gives CDR1 SGHTS, CDR2 YDEGEE. Trimming took 4 bases from V and 2 from J; bases not matched to a gene: 12. CDR3 region: CASSPLTGGPPQETQYF. Written as DNA, the CDR3 is TGTGCCAGCAGCCCGTTGACAGGGGGACCCCCACAAGAGACCCAGTACTTC.

The rearrangement links TRBV5-6 to TRBJ1-1; D not resolved. Germline CDR1 reads SGHDT; CDR2 reads YYEEEE. Trimming left V 2 bases short and J 0 bases short, with 11 bases between. The CDR3 length is 15 residues. In DNA form, the CDR3 reads TGTGCCAGCAGCTTACGGCGGAACATGAACACTGAAGCTTTCTTT. Protein: CASSLRRNMNTEAFF. Full variable domain (rest looked up from reference TRBV5-6 and TRBJ1-1): DAGVTQSPTHLIKTRGQQVTLRCSPKSGHDTVSWYQQALGQGPQFIFQYYEEEERQRGNFPDRFSGHQFPNYSSELNVNALLLGDSALYLCASSLRRNMNTEAFFGQGTRLTVV.

The CDR3 sequence: CASSMAPSYEQYF. The DNA for the CDR3 is TGTGCCAGTAGTATGGCACCTTCCTACGAGCAGTACTTC. The genes are TRBV19 and TRBJ2-7; no definite D call. The CDR3 loop spans 13 amino acids. Deletions cut 3 bases from V and 1 base from J, with 7 bases between. Germline CDR1 LNHDA, CDR2 SQIVND (reference sequence).

This sequence joins TRBV6-6 and TRBJ1-3; 7 nucleotides agree with TRBD1. Germline lookup yields CDR1 MNHNY and CDR2 SVGAGI (reference sequence). Trimming at V came to 8 bases and at J to 2 bases, leaving 12 bases not matched to a gene. The CDR3 loop spans 16 amino acids. CDR3 nucleotide sequence: TGTGCCAGCTCCCTCCTCTCGCAGGGGGCTGGAAACACCATATATTTT. Residues: CASSLLSQGAGNTIYF.

The rearrangement joins TRBV30 to TRBJ1-5; the match to TRBD1 covers 8 bases. The CDR3 covers 15 residues. The germline CDR1 and CDR2 sequences are GTSNPN and SVGIG (reference sequence). The J segment lost 4 bases and the V segment lost 0 bases, leaving 5 bases of the junction unmatched. This chain's CDR3 is CAWSVGTGRNQPQHF. CDR3 DNA sequence: TGTGCCTGGAGTGTAGGGACAGGCAGGAATCAGCCCCAGCATTTT.

The chain couples TRBV18 to TRBJ1-1; D gene ambiguous. Trimming took off 3 bases at V and 3 bases at J, with 8 bases between the two ends. Germline V gene sequence: CDR1 KGHSH, CDR2 LQKENI. The CDR3 is 13 amino acids. The CDR3 DNA reads TGTGCCAGCTCACCGAGTACCCACACTGAAGCTTTCTTT. Its protein product is CASSPSTHTEAFF. Using reference TRBV18 and TRBJ1-1 for the parts outside the CDR3, the full variable domain is NAGVMQNPRHLVRRRGQEARLRCSPMKGHSHVYWYRQLPEEGLKFMVYLQKENIIDESGMPKERFSAEFPKEGPSILRIQQVVRGDSAAYFCASSPSTHTEAFFGQGTRLTVV.

V usage is TRBV27 and J usage is TRBJ1-1; 7 nucleotides agree with TRBD1. Germline V gives CDR1 MNHEY, CDR2 SMNVEV (reference sequence). V lost 3 bases, J lost 7 bases, and 5 bases stayed unmatched. The CDR3 loop spans 13 amino acids. The CDR3 loop reads CASSLDRRVEAFF. DNA of the CDR3: TGTGCCAGCAGTTTGGACAGGAGGGTTGAAGCTTTCTTT.

The gene calls are TRBV19 and TRBJ1-5, with unresolved D. The germline gives CDR1 LNHDA, CDR2 SQIVND (reference sequence). Deletions cut 3 bases from V and 0 bases from J, with 12 bases between. The CDR3 sequence is 16 residues long. The DNA of the CDR3 is TGTGCCAGTAGTATTCCAGGAGGAGGTAGCAATCAGCCCCAGCATTTT. The encoded protein is CASSIPGGGSNQPQHF.

The V gene is TRBV5-4, the J gene TRBJ2-7, with 7 bases identical to TRBD1. Germline V gene lookup returns CDR1 SGHNT and CDR2 YYREEE (reference sequence). This CDR3 contains 15 residues. Trimming at V came to 4 bases and at J to 5 bases, leaving 12 bases not matched to a gene. CDR3 region: CASSASADRSNEQYF. The CDR3 nucleotides read TGTGCCAGCAGCGCGAGTGCGGACAGGTCAAACGAGCAGTACTTC. Based on the CDR3 plus reference TRBV5-4 and TRBJ2-7, the full variable domain is ETGVTQSPTHLIKTRGQQVTLRCSSQSGHNTVSWYQQALGQGPQFIFQYYREEENGRGNFPPRFSGLQFPNYSSELNVNALELDDSALYLCASSASADRSNEQYFGPGTRLTVT.

This clone was detected once. The gene calls are TRBV6-5 and TRBJ2-6, with 9 nucleotides matching TRBD1. V shed 8 bases, J shed 1 base, and the junction held 3 bases outside the gene matches. The germline V gene has CDR1 MNHEY and CDR2 SVGAGI. The CDR3 has 15 residues. CDR3 amino acids: CASGQGRSGANVLTF. CDR3 bases: TGTGCCAGCGGACAGGGGAGGTCTGGGGCCAACGTCCTGACTTTC.

This chain connects TRBV7-3 to TRBJ2-1; perhaps TRBD2 as D (6 bases). Germline CDR1 reads SGHTA; CDR2 reads FQGTGA. Trimming removed 3 bases at V and 0 bases at J, with 12 bases between. This CDR3 has 16 residues. Here the CDR3 reads CASSFAAGNSYNEQFF. CDR3 in DNA: TGTGCCAGCAGCTTTGCTGCGGGGAACTCCTACAATGAGCAGTTCTTC. The full variable domain, with the rest looked up from reference TRBV7-3 and TRBJ2-1, is GAGVSQTPSNKVTEKGKYVELRCDPISGHTALYWYRQSLGQGPEFLIYFQGTGAADDSGLPNDRFFAVRPEGSVSTLKIQRTERGDSAVYLCASSFAAGNSYNEQFFGPGTRLTVL.

The rearrangement links TRBV6-1 to TRBJ1-2; perhaps TRBD1 as D (5 bases). The CDR3 is made up of 13 amino acids. Germline loops: CDR1 MNHNS, CDR2 SASEGT. Trimming took off 1 base at V and 6 bases at J, with 9 bases between the two ends. CDR3 DNA sequence: TGTGCCAGCAGTGAAGGGGGGGGTGATGGCTACACCTTC. This translates into CASSEGGGDGYTF.

This chain links TRBV4-1 with TRBJ2-2, with 8 bases aligning to TRBD1. V trimming: 1 base; J trimming: 8 bases; junction bases outside the gene matches: 15. The V gene's germline CDR1 is MGHRA and CDR2 YSYEKL. The CDR3 contains 18 residues. The CDR3 DNA reads as TGCGCCAGCAGCCAAGGCCTCCGTAGGACAGGGCCTTCGGGGGAGCTGTTTTTT. Its protein product is CASSQGLRRTGPSGELFF.

About this clone itself: Other nucleotide sequences from this sample produce the same CDR3. The rearrangement links TRBV4-3 to TRBJ1-1, with D possibly matching TRBD1 (5 bases). The germline V gene has CDR1 LGHNA and CDR2 YSLEER. Trimming cost V 0 bases and J 5 bases, with 13 bases left between them. The CDR3 covers 15 residues. DNA of the CDR3: TGCGCCAGCAGCCAAGACGCGGGGCTTGGAACTGAAGCTTTCTTT. The encoded protein is CASSQDAGLGTEAFF.

This clone was counted many times. The chain carries TRBV5-6 and TRBJ1-6; D not certain. The CDR3 contains 13 residues. The germline gives CDR1 SGHDT, CDR2 YYEEEE. V was clipped by 1 base and J by 9 bases, with 8 bases between them. Here the CDR3 reads CASSLFLSSPLHF. The CDR3 DNA follows: TGTGCCAGCAGCTTGTTTCTTAGTTCACCCCTCCACTTT.

This clone turned up a few times. J is TRBJ2-3 and V is TRBV6-5; 7 nucleotides agree with TRBD1. The V segment lost 5 bases and the J segment 5 bases; nucleotides outside the gene matches: 7. The CDR3 covers 14 residues. Germline CDR1 MNHEY, CDR2 SVGAGI. This CDR3 reads CASSSLGGGDTQYF. The CDR3 nucleotides read TGTGCCAGCAGTAGTCTAGGGGGCGGAGATACGCAGTATTTT.

The rearrangement uses TRBV24-1 and TRBJ2-2; a weak D match, TRBD2 (5 bases). Trimming cost V 7 bases and J 1 base, with 6 bases left between them. The germline gives CDR1 KGHDR, CDR2 SFDVKD. This CDR3 is 13 amino acids long. The CDR3 DNA is TGTGCCACCAGCGGGGAGAACACCGGGGAGCTGTTTTTT. Its protein is CATSGENTGELFF.

This clone was detected only once. This rearrangement joins TRBV7-3 to TRBJ2-3; TRBD1 matches at 12 bases. With 5 bases clipped from V and 1 base from J, the junction kept 10 bases outside the gene matches. This CDR3 is built from 18 residues. Looked up from germline, CDR1 is SGHTA and CDR2 is FQGTGA. CDR3 loop: CASSPTGTGGWGTDTQYF. In DNA form, the CDR3 reads TGTGCCAGCAGCCCAACCGGGACAGGGGGCTGGGGCACAGATACGCAGTATTTT.